These 3 T cell receptor beta chains originate from one sample sequenced in a study of T cell responses to AZD1222 COVID-19 vaccine. Sequenced by immunoSEQ multiplex PCR; TCRdb stores in-frame clones only, minus some. The table lists about 160,000 clones, 85% to 90% of them singletons. The input for sequencing was peripheral blood, taken on day 0 of AZD1222 vaccination. The receptors originated from an adult in good health.

The V call is TRBV7-9, the J call TRBJ1-1; 7 positions match TRBD1. The V segment lost 5 bases and the J segment 3 bases; nucleotides outside the gene matches: 15. The CDR3 sequence is 17 residues long. The germline V gene encodes CDR1 SEHNR and CDR2 FQNEAQ (reference sequence). CDR3 DNA: TGTGCCAGCAGCCAGGTGGGGGGTACAGGGGAGGACACTGAAGCTTTCTTT. It codes for CASSQVGGTGEDTEAFF.

The CDR3 is CAWRWGTDTQYF. The CDR3, as DNA: TGTGCCTGGAGATGGGGGACCGATACGCAGTATTTT. The V gene is TRBV30, the J gene TRBJ2-3; perhaps D is TRBD1 or TRBD2 (5 bases each). CDR1 is GTSNPN and CDR2 is SVGIG in the germline V gene (reference sequence). CDR3 length equals 12 residues. Trimming left V 3 bases short and J 6 bases short, with 10 bases between.

This chain connects TRBV23-1 to TRBJ1-4; no reliable D call. TRBV23-1 is treated as an ORF (open reading frame) with a function not yet certain. The germline V and J ends were trimmed by 0 bases and 4 bases, with 6 bases remaining between them. The CDR3 loop spans 14 amino acids. For the CDR3, the DNA is TGCGCCAGCAGTCAATCCCGGCTTAATGAAAAACTGTTTTTT. Residues: CASSQSRLNEKLFF.